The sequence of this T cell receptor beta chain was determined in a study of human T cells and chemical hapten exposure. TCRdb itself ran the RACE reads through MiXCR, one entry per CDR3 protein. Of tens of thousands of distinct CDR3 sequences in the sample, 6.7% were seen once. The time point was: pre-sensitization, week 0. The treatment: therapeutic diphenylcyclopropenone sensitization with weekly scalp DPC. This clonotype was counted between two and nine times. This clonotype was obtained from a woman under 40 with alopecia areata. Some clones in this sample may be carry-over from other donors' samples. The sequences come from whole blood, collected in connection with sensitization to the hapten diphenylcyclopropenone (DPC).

CDR3 nucleotide sequence: TGTGCCAGCAGCCTCCAGGGGTACAATGAGCAGTTCTTC. Its protein is CASSLQGYNEQFF. This chain joins TRBV7-2 and TRBJ2-1, with D possibly TRBD1 on 6 matching bases. Between the trimmed V and J ends, which lost 5 bases and 4 bases, there was a span of 9 bases. Germline lookup yields CDR1 SGHTA and CDR2 FQGNSA. The CDR3 runs to 13 residues.